This T cell receptor (beta chain) was profiled in a study of CD8+ T cells in alopecia areata. In each case, RNA was isolated and then reverse transcribed into cDNA as the sequencing template. Measured with immunoSEQ multiplex PCR; TCRdb has only the in-frame clones, and not every one. The table shows about 130,000 clones, with around 49% occurring only once. Trimming pared 7 bases from V and 5 bases from J, leaving 8 bases between. The CDR3 totals 10 residues. CDR1 is SQVTM, CDR2 ANQGSEA, per germline. The receptor's source is a human donor with alopecia areata. Source: CD8+ T cells sorted from blood, taken at week 0. This chain joins TRBV29-1 and TRBJ1-1, with D perhaps matching TRBD1 (5 bases). The CDR3: CSAWGTEAFF. As DNA, the CDR3 is TGCAGCGCGTGGGGGACTGAAGCTTTCTTT.